This T cell receptor (beta chain) appears in the sequencing data of a study of response to subunit inactivated influenza vaccine. The CDR3 totals 14 residues. V was trimmed by 3 bases and J by 5 bases, leaving 16 bases between them. Germline CDR1 is DFQATT and CDR2 is SNEGSKA (reference sequence). TCRdb itself ran the RT-PCR reads through MiXCR, one entry per CDR3 protein. The table shows a few hundred thousand distinct CDR3 sequences, with 12% to 15% occurring only once. The sample holds a few counts of this clonotype. The sample consisted of PBMCs from blood, taken 11 to 12 days after vaccination. V gene TRBV20-1 combines with J gene TRBJ2-5, with D possibly TRBD1 on 5 matching bases. This TCR came from a man between 50 and 59 years old who received an inactivated influenza vaccine. The CDR3: CSASFQGRAETQYF. The CDR3 bases are TGCAGTGCTAGTTTCCAGGGTCGTGCGGAGACCCAGTACTTC.